This T cell receptor beta chain was observed in a study of blood T cell repertoires in COVID-19 (TCRdb year 2020). About the study as a whole: Collaborator samples came from the United States, Italy and Spain and covered acute and convalescent phases of COVID-19. The material from the prospective study consisted of cDNA or gDNA derived from T cells, B-cell-depleted T cells, or PBMCs. Deeply sampled blood TCRbeta repertoires from subjects exposed to, actively infected with, or recovered from COVID-19 were included in the dataset. The repertoires were released in a freely available public database intended as a resource for research on the immune response to SARS-CoV-2. Samples came from the ongoing ImmuneRACE study (first 160 participants) plus 1,254 subjects from 6 global collaborators. A de-identified subject ID, COVID-19 status, age in years and sex were almost always included in the sample metadata. Where available, HLA class I and class II types were taken from metadata supplied by the sample provider and were not determined by assay-based typing.

For this chain, trimming is 6 bases at the V end and 5 bases at the J end, and the number of junction bases without a gene match is 9. Taken from the germline V gene (reference sequence), the CDR1 and CDR2 loops are MNHEY and SMNVEV. The CDR3 numbers 16 residues from cysteine through phenylalanine. Only the CDR3 DNA stays, 48 bases, in frame from base 1. The collaborating institutions used their own protocols to collect whole blood in K2EDTA tubes. For TCRbeta analysis, collaborators shipped samples as frozen whole blood, isolated PBMCs, or DNA extracted from either of those sample types. Points the paper makes about the study in general: The amount of clinical and demographic metadata varied by source and participant and was provided uncurated.

The immunoSEQ Assay, a bias-controlled multiplex PCR, was used to amplify TCRbeta CDR3 regions from genomic DNA. Per the original workflow: Within the assay, amplification of reference gene primers was used to estimate how many nucleated cells each sample contained. To quantify the absolute abundance of each unique TCRbeta CDR3 rearrangement, sequence reads were collapsed and filtered. For each sample, productive Simpson clonality was calculated by taking the square root of Simpson's diversity index across productive rearrangements. As stored in TCRdb, this immuneACCESS dataset retains in-frame rearrangements with V and J assigned. A fraction of the clones does not appear; measured against another copy, unresolved V genes explain less than half of the discrepancy, and the remainder lacks a known reason. D and trimming come from the DNA, and the V and J calls and clone size come from that table. A total of around 140,000 clones appear in this sample, 80% to 85% of them only once. The ten biggest clones cover around 4% of the sample.

As for this clone: Its antigen has not been determined. The record has no base qualities; no much larger clone is one base away.

Source material: peripheral blood. The TCR sequence derives from a woman in her fifties or sixties with acute or convalescent COVID-19. This chain is built from TRBV27 and TRBJ2-2; the central 10 bases match TRBD2. The CDR3 protein: CASSRGTSVRTGELFF. The DNA sequence is as follows: TGTGCCAGCAGCCGCGGGACTAGCGTGCGGACCGGGGAGCTGTTTTTT.